A selection of T cell receptor beta chains follows, all from one sample in a study of cytomegalovirus exposure and HLA in healthy donors. Sequenced by immunoSEQ multiplex PCR; TCRdb stores in-frame clones only, minus some. The sample yields over 200,000 clones, 90% seen once. The sample was PBMCs. Source of these receptors: a woman between 18 and 30 years old in good health and CMV-seronegative. Each CDR3 is given with its conserved first and last residue. The D gene is left open where the match is weak. Only part of the rows carry a size: once, few, many, or a class if the clone is expanded.

D gene	V gene	J gene	clone size	CDR3 protein	CDR3 DNA
NA	TRBV18	TRBJ2-5	NA	CASSVQETQYF	TGTGCCAGCTCCGTTCAAGAGACCCAGTACTTC
NA	TRBV6-1	TRBJ1-2	NA	CASSEAPGRAYGYTF	TGTGCCAGCAGTGAAGCGCCCGGCAGGGCCTATGGCTACACCTTC
TRBD1	TRBV6-1	TRBJ1-5	NA	CASSPPRGMNQPQHF	TGTGCCAGCAGCCCCCCCAGGGGGATGAATCAGCCCCAGCATTTT
NA	TRBV25-1	TRBJ2-5	NA	CASSGAGETQYF	TGTGCCAGCAGTGGAGCAGGAGAGACCCAGTACTTC
TRBD1	TRBV6-5	TRBJ1-5	NA	CASSRGTGTRGPQHF	TGTGCCAGCAGCCGGGGGACAGGGACTCGGGGGCCCCAGCATTTT
TRBD1	TRBV6-4	TRBJ2-3	NA	CASSAGDRGTDTQYF	TGTGCCAGCAGTGCTGGGGACAGGGGCACAGATACGCAGTATTTT
NA	TRBV4-3	TRBJ1-4	NA	CASSPLGEAGEKLFF	TGCGCCAGCAGCCCCCTGGGCGAGGCGGGGGAAAAACTGTTTTTT
TRBD2	TRBV5-4	TRBJ2-6	NA	CASSLTSGGSGANVLTF	TGTGCCAGCAGCTTGACTAGCGGGGGATCTGGGGCCAACGTCCTGACTTTC
TRBD1	TRBV18	TRBJ2-5	NA	CASSLTQGAETQYF	TGTGCCAGCTCGCTCACTCAGGGGGCAGAGACCCAGTACTTC
NA	TRBV21-1	TRBJ2-2	NA	CASSGDIAGELFF	TGTGCCAGCAGCGGGGACATCGCCGGGGAGCTGTTTTTT
NA	TRBV29-1	TRBJ1-2	NA	CSTHSGLLYGYTF	TGCAGCACCCATTCGGGTTTACTCTATGGCTACACCTTC
TRBD1	TRBV5-1	TRBJ2-1	NA	CASSPSGQGLDNEQFF	TGCGCCAGCAGCCCTTCGGGACAGGGTCTCGATAATGAGCAGTTCTTC
NA	TRBV27	TRBJ2-5	NA	CASSWGQGYQETQYF	TGTGCCAGCAGTTGGGGTCAGGGGTACCAAGAGACCCAGTACTTC
TRBD1	TRBV18	TRBJ1-6	NA	CASSPLGQALHF	TGTGCCAGCTCACCACTCGGACAGGCGCTCCACTTT
NA	TRBV5-1	TRBJ1-2	few	CASSPSGGYGYTF	TGCGCCAGCAGCCCGAGTGGAGGCTATGGCTACACCTTC
TRBD1	TRBV23-1	TRBJ1-5	NA	CAILAGTVCQPQHF	TGCGCCATACTCGCCGGGACAGTTTGTCAGCCCCAGCATTTT
NA	TRBV5-4	TRBJ1-6	NA	CASSPTGGQTPSPLHF	TGTGCCAGCAGCCCGACGGGGGGCCAGACCCCATCACCCCTCCACTTT
TRBD2	TRBV6-4	TRBJ2-3	NA	CASSAVAGSSADTQYF	TGTGCCAGCAGTGCCGTAGCGGGAAGCTCGGCAGATACGCAGTATTTT
NA	TRBV27	TRBJ1-5	NA	CASSLGGFSNQPQHF	TGTGCCAGCAGTTTAGGAGGGTTTAGCAATCAGCCCCAGCATTTT
TRBD2	TRBV27	TRBJ2-6	once	CASTTGGGLFGANVLTF	TGTGCCAGCACCACTGGGGGGGGTCTGTTCGGGGCCAACGTCCTGACTTTC
NA	TRBV18	TRBJ1-5	NA	CASSPVGQFGQPQHF	TGTGCCAGCTCACCGGTCGGACAGTTCGGTCAGCCCCAGCATTTT
NA	TRBV6-5	TRBJ2-3	NA	CASSYEGSTDTQYF	TGTGCCAGCAGTTATGAGGGTAGCACAGATACGCAGTATTTT
NA	TRBV29-1	TRBJ1-1	NA	CSARLRPGKDTEAFF	TGCAGCGCACGATTGAGGCCGGGAAAGGACACTGAAGCTTTCTTT
TRBD1	TRBV28	TRBJ1-5	NA	CASSPPDRGGRQHF	TGTGCCAGCAGTCCCCCGGACAGGGGGGGCCGCCAGCATTTT
NA	TRBV10-3	TRBJ2-5	NA	CAISGNQETQYF	TGTGCCATCAGCGGGAACCAAGAGACCCAGTACTTC
NA	TRBV29-1	TRBJ1-2	NA	CSVPGGLYGYTF	TGCAGCGTACCGGGCGGGCTCTATGGCTACACCTTC
TRBD1	TRBV6-6	TRBJ1-1	NA	CASSYGTGPGTEAFF	TGTGCCAGCAGTTACGGGACAGGGCCTGGGACTGAAGCTTTCTTT
TRBD2	TRBV6-4	TRBJ2-1	NA	CASSEISGSTRKFF	TGTGCCAGCAGTGAAATTAGCGGGTCCACTCGGAAGTTCTTC
NA	TRBV5-1	TRBJ2-7	once	CASSAARVTSYEQYF	TGCGCCAGCAGCGCCGCCAGGGTTACCTCCTACGAGCAGTACTTC
NA	TRBV6-5	TRBJ1-1	NA	CASSLGVATEAFF	TGTGCCAGCAGTCTAGGGGTAGCCACTGAAGCTTTCTTT
NA	TRBV2	TRBJ1-1	NA	CASRRDEAFF	TGTGCCAGCAGGAGGGATGAAGCTTTCTTT
NA	TRBV4-1	TRBJ2-5	NA	CASSQNLQGLRETQYF	TGCGCCAGCAGCCAAAATCTGCAGGGGCTCCGAGAGACCCAGTACTTC
NA	TRBV7-9	TRBJ2-7	NA	CASSLGTANGEQYF	TGTGCCAGCAGCCTCGGGACTGCCAACGGGGAGCAGTACTTC
TRBD1	TRBV6-4	TRBJ1-2	NA	CASSDLQGANDPNYGYTF	TGTGCCAGCAGTGACCTACAGGGGGCGAATGATCCCAACTATGGCTACACCTTC
TRBD2	TRBV11-2	TRBJ2-1	once	CASSFWTSGVEEQFF	TGTGCCAGCAGCTTTTGGACTAGCGGTGTGGAGGAGCAGTTCTTC
NA	TRBV28	TRBJ1-4	NA	CASSYRGALEKLFF	TGTGCCAGCAGTTATCGGGGGGCGCTGGAAAAACTGTTTTTT
NA	TRBV9	TRBJ1-1	few	CASSTTENTEAFF	TGTGCCAGCAGCACGACAGAGAACACTGAAGCTTTCTTT
TRBD1	TRBV2	TRBJ2-2	NA	CASSELGTASNTGELFF	TGTGCCAGCAGCGAGTTGGGGACAGCCTCGAACACCGGGGAGCTGTTTTTT
TRBD1	TRBV4-1	TRBJ1-3	NA	CASSQDALDREDGNTIYF	TGCGCCAGCAGCCAAGATGCCCTGGACAGGGAAGATGGAAACACCATATATTTT
TRBD1	TRBV28	TRBJ1-6	NA	CASRPQGAGSPLHF	TGTGCCAGCAGACCACAGGGGGCTGGTTCACCCCTCCACTTT
TRBD1	TRBV14	TRBJ2-7	NA	CASSKGQVLWWEQYF	TGTGCCAGCAGCAAAGGACAGGTCCTCTGGTGGGAGCAGTACTTC
TRBD1	TRBV6-1	TRBJ2-3	NA	CASSGGTGTFTDTQYF	TGTGCCAGCAGTGGAGGGACAGGGACTTTCACAGATACGCAGTATTTT
NA	TRBV4-1	TRBJ2-1	NA	CASSSGILRNEQFF	TGCGCCAGCAGCTCGGGAATCCTAAGGAATGAGCAGTTCTTC
NA	TRBV5-1	TRBJ2-7	NA	CASSLEVGGPYEQYF	TGCGCCAGCAGCTTGGAAGTGGGGGGACCCTACGAGCAGTACTTC
TRBD2	TRBV13	TRBJ2-1	once	CASRGTSGGPLHNEQFF	TGTGCCAGCAGGGGGACTAGCGGGGGCCCGCTCCACAATGAGCAGTTCTTC
TRBD2	TRBV10-2	TRBJ2-1	once	CATRAGTNYNEQFF	TGCGCCACCAGAGCGGGGACGAACTACAATGAGCAGTTCTTC
TRBD1	TRBV7-9	TRBJ2-5	NA	CASSLSPNRGLGETQYF	TGTGCCAGCAGCTTATCCCCCAACAGGGGGCTTGGAGAGACCCAGTACTTC
TRBD1	TRBV19	TRBJ2-1	NA	CASSDPGQGNEQFF	TGTGCCAGTAGCGACCCGGGACAGGGCAATGAGCAGTTCTTC
NA	TRBV30	TRBJ1-1	NA	CAWSETGGALMNTEAFF	TGTGCCTGGAGTGAGACGGGAGGGGCCCTCATGAACACTGAAGCTTTCTTT
NA	TRBV11-2	TRBJ2-2	NA	CASTLYRRDTANTGELFF	TGTGCCAGCACCCTATACCGCCGGGACACCGCGAACACCGGGGAGCTGTTTTTT
NA	TRBV7-3	TRBJ2-7	NA	CASSLRPGDSYEQYF	TGTGCCAGCAGCTTACGGCCAGGGGACTCCTACGAGCAGTACTTC
TRBD2	TRBV29-1	TRBJ2-7	NA	CSVEDRGRGSYEQYF	TGCAGCGTTGAAGATCGGGGGAGGGGCTCCTACGAGCAGTACTTC
TRBD1	TRBV11-2	TRBJ2-1	NA	CASSLDPGGDNEQFF	TGTGCCAGCAGCTTAGATCCAGGGGGTGACAATGAGCAGTTCTTC